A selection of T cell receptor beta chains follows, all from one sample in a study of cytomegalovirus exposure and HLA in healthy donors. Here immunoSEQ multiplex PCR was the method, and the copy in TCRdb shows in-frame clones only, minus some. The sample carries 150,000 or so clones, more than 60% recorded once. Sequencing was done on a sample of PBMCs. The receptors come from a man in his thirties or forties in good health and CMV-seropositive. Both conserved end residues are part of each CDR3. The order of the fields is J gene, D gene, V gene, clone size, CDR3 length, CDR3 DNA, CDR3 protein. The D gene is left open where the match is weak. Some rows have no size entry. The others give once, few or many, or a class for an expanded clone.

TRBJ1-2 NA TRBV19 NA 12 TGTGCCAGTAGTATAGACGTATATGGCTACACCTTC CASSIDVYGYTF
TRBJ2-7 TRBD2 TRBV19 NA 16 TGTGCCAGTAGTAGGGCTGGGAGCGGGAGTCTCTACGAGCAGTACTTC CASSRAGSGSLYEQYF
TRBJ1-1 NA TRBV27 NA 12 TGTGCCAGCAGTTTTATTGAGGGCACGGCTTTCTTT CASSFIEGTAFF
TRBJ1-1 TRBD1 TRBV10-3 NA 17 TGTGCCATCAATAGCCTCCGGGACAGGGGGACGAACACTGAAGCTTTCTTT CAINSLRDRGTNTEAFF
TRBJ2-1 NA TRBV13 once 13 TGTGCCAGCAGCTTGACTAGATACAATGAGCAGTTCTTC CASSLTRYNEQFF
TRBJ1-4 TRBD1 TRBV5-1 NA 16 TGCGCCAGCAGCCCGGGACAGGGAACAACTAATGAAAAACTGTTTTTT CASSPGQGTTNEKLFF
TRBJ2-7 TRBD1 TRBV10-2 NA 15 TGCGCCAGCGTGGCCCTGGCAGGGGGTCGCTACGAGCAGTACTTC CASVALAGGRYEQYF
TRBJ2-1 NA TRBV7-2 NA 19 TGTGCCAGCAGCTTAGAGGATAGGTTTTGGGGGGAATCCTACAATGAGCAGTTCTTC CASSLEDRFWGESYNEQFF
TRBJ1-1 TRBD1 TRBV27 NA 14 TGTGCCAGCAGTGGACAGGCCTACGACACTGAAGCTTTCTTT CASSGQAYDTEAFF
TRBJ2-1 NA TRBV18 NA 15 TGTGCCAGCTCACCGCCTAGCACGTTCTACAATGAGCAGTTCTTC CASSPPSTFYNEQFF
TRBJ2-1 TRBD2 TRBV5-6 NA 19 TGTGCCAGCAGCCGCCTACTGGGACTACTAGCGGGAGACTGGAATGAGCAGTTCTTC CASSRLLGLLAGDWNEQFF
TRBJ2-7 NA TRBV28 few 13 TGTGCCAGCAGTTTACAGGGAAGGAACGAGCAGTACTTC CASSLQGRNEQYF